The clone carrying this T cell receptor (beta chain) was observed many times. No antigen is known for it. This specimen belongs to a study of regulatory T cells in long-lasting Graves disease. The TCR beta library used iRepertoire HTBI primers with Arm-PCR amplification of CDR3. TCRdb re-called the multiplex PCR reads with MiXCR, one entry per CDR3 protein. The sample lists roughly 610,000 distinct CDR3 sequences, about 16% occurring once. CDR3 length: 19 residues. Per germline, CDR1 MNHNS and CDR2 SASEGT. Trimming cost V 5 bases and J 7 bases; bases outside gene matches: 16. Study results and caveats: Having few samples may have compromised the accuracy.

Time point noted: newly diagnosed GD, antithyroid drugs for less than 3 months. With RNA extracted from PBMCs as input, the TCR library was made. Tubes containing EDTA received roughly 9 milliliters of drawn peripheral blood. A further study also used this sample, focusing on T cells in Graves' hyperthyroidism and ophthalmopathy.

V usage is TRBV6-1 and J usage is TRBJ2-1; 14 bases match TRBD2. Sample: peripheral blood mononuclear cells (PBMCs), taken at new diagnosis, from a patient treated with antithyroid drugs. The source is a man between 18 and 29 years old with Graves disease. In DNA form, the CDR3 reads TGTGCCAGCAGTCGCCCGACTAGCGGGAGGGCGGCCAATAGGAATGAGCAGTTCTTC. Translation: CASSRPTSGRAANRNEQFF.